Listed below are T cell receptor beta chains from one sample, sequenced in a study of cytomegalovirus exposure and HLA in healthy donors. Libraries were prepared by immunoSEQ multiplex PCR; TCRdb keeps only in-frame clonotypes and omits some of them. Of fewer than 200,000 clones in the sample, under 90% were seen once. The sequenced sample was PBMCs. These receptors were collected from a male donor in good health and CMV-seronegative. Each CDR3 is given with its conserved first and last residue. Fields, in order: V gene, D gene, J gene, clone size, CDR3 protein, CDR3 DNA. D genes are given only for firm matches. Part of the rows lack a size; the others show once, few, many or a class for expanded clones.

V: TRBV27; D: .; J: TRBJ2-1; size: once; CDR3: CASSPRGFGDEQFF; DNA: TGTGCCAGCAGTCCGCGAGGGTTTGGCGATGAGCAGTTCTTC
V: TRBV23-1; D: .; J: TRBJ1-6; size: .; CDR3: CATSLRTKHSPLHF; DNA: TGCGCCACCTCGCTTAGGACTAAACATTCACCCCTCCACTTT
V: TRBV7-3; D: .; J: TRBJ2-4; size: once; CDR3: CASSFWGAGKNIQYF; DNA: TGTGCCAGCAGCTTTTGGGGCGCAGGCAAAAACATTCAGTACTTC
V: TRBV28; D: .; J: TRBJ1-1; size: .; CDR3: CASSLLVRDLFF; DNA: TGTGCCAGCAGTTTATTGGTCCGGGATCTTTTCTTT
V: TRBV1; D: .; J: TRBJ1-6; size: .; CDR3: CTSSADRGLSSPLHF; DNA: TGCACCAGCAGCGCCGACAGGGGGCTTAGCTCACCCCTCCACTTT
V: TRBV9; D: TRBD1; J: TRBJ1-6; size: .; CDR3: CASSVKTGSSPLHF; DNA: TGTGCCAGCAGCGTTAAGACAGGGAGTTCACCCCTCCACTTT
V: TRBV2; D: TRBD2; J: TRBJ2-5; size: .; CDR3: CASRDPTGGARETQYF; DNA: TGTGCCAGCAGAGACCCGACCGGGGGGGCCCGGGAGACCCAGTACTTC
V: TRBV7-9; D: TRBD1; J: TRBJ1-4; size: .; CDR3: CASSSAGTGDEKLFF; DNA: TGTGCCAGCAGCTCGGCGGGGACAGGGGATGAAAAACTGTTTTTT
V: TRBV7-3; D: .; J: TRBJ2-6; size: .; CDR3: CASSLRGQRIAGANVLTF; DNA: TGTGCCAGCAGCTTACGCGGACAGAGGATAGCTGGGGCCAACGTCCTGACTTTC
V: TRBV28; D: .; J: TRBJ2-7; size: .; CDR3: CASTGFYEQYF; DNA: TGTGCCAGCACCGGGTTCTACGAGCAGTACTTC
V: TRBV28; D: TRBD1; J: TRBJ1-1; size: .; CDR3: CASSLSGGWNTEAFF; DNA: TGTGCCAGCAGTTTATCAGGGGGCTGGAACACTGAAGCTTTCTTT
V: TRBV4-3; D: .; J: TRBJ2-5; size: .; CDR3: CASSQNAGETQYF; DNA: TGCGCCAGCAGCCAGAACGCGGGGGAGACCCAGTACTTC
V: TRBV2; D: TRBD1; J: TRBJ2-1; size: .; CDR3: CASVLDRAAYNEQFF; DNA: TGTGCCAGCGTCCTAGACAGGGCGGCCTACAATGAGCAGTTCTTC
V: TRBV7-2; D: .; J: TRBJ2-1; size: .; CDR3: CASSLQGLVGEQFF; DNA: TGTGCCAGCAGCTTACAGGGGCTCGTGGGTGAGCAGTTCTTC
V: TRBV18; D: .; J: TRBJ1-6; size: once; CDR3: CASSPRQAQNSPLHF; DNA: TGTGCCAGCTCACCGAGACAGGCCCAAAATTCACCCCTCCACTTT
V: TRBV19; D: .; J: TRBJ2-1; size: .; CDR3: CASSIRDKGANEQFF; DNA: TGTGCCAGTAGTATCCGGGACAAAGGGGCGAATGAGCAGTTCTTC
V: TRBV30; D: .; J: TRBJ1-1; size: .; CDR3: CAYGTPNTEAFF; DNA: TGTGCCTACGGGACACCTAACACTGAAGCTTTCTTT
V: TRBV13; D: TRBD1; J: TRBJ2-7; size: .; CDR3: CASSLTTGAYEQYF; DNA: TGTGCCAGCAGCTTAACAACAGGGGCCTACGAGCAGTACTTC
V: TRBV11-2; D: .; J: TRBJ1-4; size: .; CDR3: CASSRLGTGEKLFF; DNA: TGTGCCAGCAGTCGACTGGGTACGGGAGAAAAACTGTTTTTT
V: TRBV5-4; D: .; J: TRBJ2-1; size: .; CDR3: CASSRLEFSNEQFF; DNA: TGTGCCAGCAGCCGACTAGAGTTTAGTAATGAGCAGTTCTTC
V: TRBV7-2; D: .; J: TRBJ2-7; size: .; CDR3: CASSLLEALWAYEQYF; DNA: TGTGCCAGCAGCTTATTGGAGGCCCTCTGGGCCTACGAGCAGTACTTC
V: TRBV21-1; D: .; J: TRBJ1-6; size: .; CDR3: CASSKDSGGSFFSYNSPLHF; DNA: TGTGCCAGCAGCAAAGATTCGGGGGGCTCGTTTTTCTCCTATAATTCACCCCTCCACTTT
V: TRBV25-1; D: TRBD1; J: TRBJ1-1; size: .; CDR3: CASAGTGAIKAFF; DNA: TGTGCCAGCGCCGGGACAGGAGCAATCAAAGCTTTCTTT
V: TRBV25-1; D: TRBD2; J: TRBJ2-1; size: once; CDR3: CASSGLAGGYNEQFF; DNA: TGTGCCAGCAGCGGCTTAGCGGGAGGATACAATGAGCAGTTCTTC
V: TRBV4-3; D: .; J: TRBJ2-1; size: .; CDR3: CASSQEGGWGPSYNEQFF; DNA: TGCGCCAGCAGCCAAGAGGGAGGATGGGGCCCCTCCTACAATGAGCAGTTCTTC
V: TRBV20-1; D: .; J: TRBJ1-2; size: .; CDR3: CSAPSHAGYTF; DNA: TGCAGTGCTCCAAGCCATGCGGGCTACACCTTC
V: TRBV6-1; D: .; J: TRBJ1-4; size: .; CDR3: CASSETGSLSEKLFF; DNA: TGTGCCAGCAGTGAAACAGGGTCCCTAAGTGAAAAACTGTTTTTT